This T cell receptor beta chain is drawn from a study of control samples from healthy donors and cancer patients. The protocol was immunoSEQ multiplex PCR, while the TCRdb copy is restricted to in-frame clones and leaves out a portion. The profile shows approximately 100,000 clones, 80% to 90% of them singletons. The CDR3 runs to 16 residues. V lost 4 bases, J lost 6 bases, and 14 bases stayed unmatched. Germline values: CDR1 MNHEY, CDR2 SVGAGI. The sample consisted of blood. The chain has TRBV6-5 and TRBJ2-7; TRBD1 agrees at 8 bases. The sequence derives from a young man in good health. This CDR3 is CASSSPPPGGGSEQYF. CDR3 bases: TGTGCCAGCAGTTCACCCCCTCCAGGGGGCGGCTCCGAGCAGTACTTC.